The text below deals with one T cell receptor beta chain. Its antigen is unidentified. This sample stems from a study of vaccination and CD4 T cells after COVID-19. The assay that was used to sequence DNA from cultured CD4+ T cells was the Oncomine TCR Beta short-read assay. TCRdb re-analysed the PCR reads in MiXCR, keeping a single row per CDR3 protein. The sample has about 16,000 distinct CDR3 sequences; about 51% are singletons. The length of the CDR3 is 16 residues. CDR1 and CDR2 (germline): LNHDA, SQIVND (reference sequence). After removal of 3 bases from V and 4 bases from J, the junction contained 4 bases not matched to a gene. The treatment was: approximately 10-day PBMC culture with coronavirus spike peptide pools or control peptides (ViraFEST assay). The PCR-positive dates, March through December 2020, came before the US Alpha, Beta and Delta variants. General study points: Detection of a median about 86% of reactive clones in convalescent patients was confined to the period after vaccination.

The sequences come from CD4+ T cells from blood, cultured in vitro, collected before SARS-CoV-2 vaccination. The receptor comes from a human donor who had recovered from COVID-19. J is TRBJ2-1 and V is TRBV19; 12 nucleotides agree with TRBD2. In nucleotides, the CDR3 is TGTGCCAGTAGTATTCTAGGGACTAGCGGGTACAATGAGCAGTTCTTC. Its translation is CASSILGTSGYNEQFF.